These 7 T cell receptor beta chains were sequenced from one sample in a study of early T cells in non-severe SARS-CoV-2 infection. TCRdb fed the 5' RACE reads into MiXCR, producing one record per CDR3 protein. The sample has approximately 70,000 distinct CDR3 sequences; approximately 12% are singletons. This material consisted of whole blood, taken at baseline. Receptors originate from an adult who was a healthcare worker with PCR-confirmed SARS-CoV-2 infection or an uninfected control (not recorded which). The donor label of this sample is uncertain.

The rearrangement uses TRBV5-6 and TRBJ2-7; D may be TRBD2 (5 bases). CDR1 and CDR2 from the germline V gene are SGHDT and YYEEEE. Deletions cut 5 bases from V and 0 bases from J, with 9 bases between. CDR3 length equals 13 residues. The CDR3 DNA is TGTGCCAGCAGTGGAGGAAGCTCCTACGAGCAGTACTTC. This encodes CASSGGSSYEQYF.

This clonotype has ten or more counts. This chain connects TRBV12-3 or TRBV12-4 to TRBJ2-1; tentative D call: TRBD2 (6 bases). The V gene lost 7 bases and the J gene lost 3 bases, with 19 bases spanning the gap. The CDR3 covers 16 residues. The CDR3 loop is CASTPAGSRLYNEQFF. The CDR3 region has the DNA TGTGCCAGCACTCCTGCGGGATCCAGACTCTACAATGAGCAGTTCTTC.

The rearrangement joins TRBV11-2 to TRBJ2-2; D might be TRBD1 or TRBD2, each matching 5 bases. Germline values: CDR1 SGHAT, CDR2 FQNNGV. V dropped 2 bases and J dropped 4 bases, with 11 bases sitting between them. The CDR3 consists of 15 residues. The CDR3 nucleotides read TGTGCCAGCAGCTTACCGGGACCAAGCACCGGGGAGCTGTTTTTT. Translated: CASSLPGPSTGELFF.

This clonotype was seen a few times. The chain joins TRBV11-2 to TRBJ2-7; 7 bases fit TRBD1. Trimming at V came to 5 bases and at J to 7 bases, leaving 14 bases not matched to a gene. The CDR3 extends over 15 amino acids. CDR1 SGHAT and CDR2 FQNNGV come from the germline V gene. CDR3 nucleotide sequence: TGTGCCAGCAGCGAACCCGGGACAGTCGACTCTGAGCAGTACTTC. It encodes CASSEPGTVDSEQYF. The full variable domain, rest sourced from reference TRBV11-2 and TRBJ2-7, is EAGVAQSPRYKIIEKRQSVAFWCNPISGHATLYWYQQILGQGPKLLIQFQNNGVVDDSQLPKDRFSAERLKGVDSTLKIQPAKLEDSAVYLCASSEPGTVDSEQYFGPGTRLTVT.

The chain combines TRBV7-2 with TRBJ2-5, with TRBD2 matching 9 bases. The J segment lost 5 bases and the V segment lost 1 base, leaving 5 bases of the junction unmatched. Germline-derived CDR1 and CDR2 are SGHTA and FQGNSA. This CDR3 region has 15 residues. CDR3 coding DNA: TGTGCCAGCAGCTTAGAGGCTAGCGGGGCGGAGACCCAGTACTTC. This gives the protein CASSLEASGAETQYF.

This clonotype was detected only a few times. This sequence joins TRBV27 and TRBJ2-7, with TRBD1 as a possible D gene (6 bases). Trimming stripped 1 base from V and 4 bases from J, with 14 bases between. Germline V gene sequence: CDR1 MNHEY, CDR2 SMNVEV (reference sequence). The CDR3 loop spans 15 amino acids. The CDR3 here is CASSLLLGASYEQYF. In DNA, the CDR3 is TGTGCCAGCAGTTTATTACTGGGGGCCTCGTACGAGCAGTACTTC.

This rearrangement joins TRBV7-6 to TRBJ2-3; no definite D call. Trimming shortened V by 5 bases and J by 3 bases, and 6 bases separated the two germline ends. This CDR3 has 12 residues. CDR1 and CDR2 (germline): SGHVS, FNYEAQ. The CDR3 protein is CASSQMTDTQYF. In DNA, the CDR3 is TGTGCCAGCAGCCAGATGACAGATACGCAGTATTTT.